Listed below are T cell receptor beta chains from one sample, sequenced in a study of cytomegalovirus exposure and HLA in healthy donors. Profiled with immunoSEQ multiplex PCR; TCRdb holds only in-frame clones, not every one. The sample shows about 94,000 clones, about four fifths of them seen only once. The sample was PBMCs. The receptors here all came from a woman aged 35 to 49 in good health and CMV-seronegative. Both conserved end residues are part of each CDR3. Each record gives: D gene, clone size, J gene, V gene, CDR3 DNA, CDR3 protein. A D gene is named only where the DNA matches it firmly. Clone size is shown for a subset of rows, as once, few, many or a class of expanded clone.

d_call: TRBD1; clone_size: once; j_call: TRBJ2-5; v_call: TRBV27; cdr3_nt: TGTGCCAGCAGCCAAGACAGGGCGCGGGAGACCCAGTACTTC; cdr3_aa: CASSQDRARETQYF
d_call: NA; clone_size: NA; j_call: TRBJ1-1; v_call: TRBV4-1; cdr3_nt: TGCGCCAGCAGCCAAGATCGTCTGAACACTGAAGCTTTCTTT; cdr3_aa: CASSQDRLNTEAFF
d_call: NA; clone_size: once; j_call: TRBJ1-4; v_call: TRBV30; cdr3_nt: TGTGCCTGGAGTGTAGTGTCCGGTTTTGAAAAACTGTTTTTT; cdr3_aa: CAWSVVSGFEKLFF
d_call: NA; clone_size: NA; j_call: TRBJ2-1; v_call: TRBV7-2; cdr3_nt: TGTGCCAGCAGCTTAGCGATTGGGACAATCTACAATGAGCAGTTCTTC; cdr3_aa: CASSLAIGTIYNEQFF
d_call: TRBD1; clone_size: NA; j_call: TRBJ2-2; v_call: TRBV2; cdr3_nt: TGTGCCAGCAGTGGGACAGGAAGGAACACCGGGGAGCTGTTTTTT; cdr3_aa: CASSGTGRNTGELFF
d_call: NA; clone_size: NA; j_call: TRBJ1-6; v_call: TRBV21-1; cdr3_nt: TGTGCCAGCAGCAAAGGCTTCGAGGGACAGACTAATTCACCCCTCCACTTT; cdr3_aa: CASSKGFEGQTNSPLHF
d_call: TRBD1; clone_size: few; j_call: TRBJ2-7; v_call: TRBV5-1; cdr3_nt: TGCGCCAGCAGCTCCCCAGCTGCATTTACAGGGGGCGAGCAGTACTTC; cdr3_aa: CASSSPAAFTGGEQYF
d_call: TRBD1; clone_size: NA; j_call: TRBJ2-7; v_call: TRBV5-4; cdr3_nt: TGTGCCAGCAGCTTGGACCGGACAGGGACCTACGAGCAGTACTTC; cdr3_aa: CASSLDRTGTYEQYF
d_call: NA; clone_size: NA; j_call: TRBJ2-5; v_call: TRBV10-3; cdr3_nt: TGTGCCATCAGTGCCCACTCAGGGGAAGTAGAGACCCAGTACTTC; cdr3_aa: CAISAHSGEVETQYF
d_call: TRBD2; clone_size: NA; j_call: TRBJ2-5; v_call: TRBV27; cdr3_nt: TGTGCCAGCAGAGCCCCTAGCGGGGGGAGGCGAGAGACCCAGTACTTC; cdr3_aa: CASRAPSGGRRETQYF
d_call: TRBD2; clone_size: NA; j_call: TRBJ2-3; v_call: TRBV5-1; cdr3_nt: TGCGCCAGCAGCAAAACTAGCGAGCCCACAGATACGCAGTATTTT; cdr3_aa: CASSKTSEPTDTQYF
d_call: NA; clone_size: few; j_call: TRBJ1-1; v_call: TRBV9; cdr3_nt: TGTGCCAGCAGCGTAGTAGGAGACTCTAACACTGAAGCTTTCTTT; cdr3_aa: CASSVVGDSNTEAFF
d_call: TRBD2; clone_size: NA; j_call: TRBJ2-3; v_call: TRBV9; cdr3_nt: TGTGCCAGCAGCAGGACTAGCCCCGATACGCAGTATTTT; cdr3_aa: CASSRTSPDTQYF
d_call: NA; clone_size: NA; j_call: TRBJ1-2; v_call: TRBV10-3; cdr3_nt: TGTGCCATCAGTGAGAATGTGAGACAATCCAAGGAAGGCTACACCTTC; cdr3_aa: CAISENVRQSKEGYTF
d_call: NA; clone_size: NA; j_call: TRBJ1-2; v_call: TRBV30; cdr3_nt: TGTGCCTGGAGTGCGGGGGGGGGAAACTATGGCTACACCTTC; cdr3_aa: CAWSAGGGNYGYTF
d_call: NA; clone_size: NA; j_call: TRBJ1-4; v_call: TRBV11-1; cdr3_nt: TGTGCCAGCAGCTTGGGGGGGACCTCGAATTATGCTGGAAAACTGTTTTTT; cdr3_aa: CASSLGGTSNYAGKLFF
d_call: TRBD1; clone_size: few; j_call: TRBJ1-6; v_call: TRBV9; cdr3_nt: TGTGCCAGCAGCGTAATCCCCTGGGACAGTATCTATAATTCACCCCTCCACTTT; cdr3_aa: CASSVIPWDSIYNSPLHF
d_call: TRBD1; clone_size: few; j_call: TRBJ1-1; v_call: TRBV5-1; cdr3_nt: TGCGCCAGCAGCAACCGACAGGGCCTGAACACTGAAGCTTTCTTT; cdr3_aa: CASSNRQGLNTEAFF
d_call: TRBD2; clone_size: once; j_call: TRBJ2-1; v_call: TRBV7-2; cdr3_nt: TGTGCCAGCAGCAGACTAGCGGGGGGGCCGAGGGAGCAGTTCTTC; cdr3_aa: CASSRLAGGPREQFF
d_call: NA; clone_size: NA; j_call: TRBJ2-3; v_call: TRBV11-3; cdr3_nt: TGTGCCAGCAGTGTCAACACAGATACGCAGTATTTT; cdr3_aa: CASSVNTDTQYF
d_call: NA; clone_size: NA; j_call: TRBJ1-1; v_call: TRBV7-8; cdr3_nt: TGTGCCAGCAGCCAAAACACTGAAGCTTTCTTT; cdr3_aa: CASSQNTEAFF
d_call: TRBD2; clone_size: NA; j_call: TRBJ2-3; v_call: TRBV5-1; cdr3_nt: TGCGCCAGCAGCTCCCGGCCGCGGGGGGACACAGATACGCAGTATTTT; cdr3_aa: CASSSRPRGDTDTQYF
d_call: TRBD1; clone_size: once; j_call: TRBJ1-5; v_call: TRBV30; cdr3_nt: TGTGCCTGGAGTAAATGGACAGGGCAAGACCAGCCCCAGAATTTT; cdr3_aa: CAWSKWTGQDQPQNF
d_call: NA; clone_size: few; j_call: TRBJ1-1; v_call: TRBV7-9; cdr3_nt: TGTGCCAGCATGCCGGGGGGAATGAACACTGAAGCTTTCTTT; cdr3_aa: CASMPGGMNTEAFF
d_call: TRBD2; clone_size: once; j_call: TRBJ2-2; v_call: TRBV7-2; cdr3_nt: TGTGCCAGCAGACGACTAGCGGGGGGACGGGCGAACACCGGGGAGCTGTTTTTT; cdr3_aa: CASRRLAGGRANTGELFF
d_call: NA; clone_size: NA; j_call: TRBJ2-1; v_call: TRBV6-1; cdr3_nt: TGTGCCAGCAGTGCCTCAGGGGAGCAGTTCTTC; cdr3_aa: CASSASGEQFF
d_call: TRBD1; clone_size: NA; j_call: TRBJ1-6; v_call: TRBV6-5; cdr3_nt: TGTGCCAGCACCGATGACAGGGGGGATTCACCCCTCCACTTT; cdr3_aa: CASTDDRGDSPLHF
d_call: TRBD1; clone_size: NA; j_call: TRBJ1-2; v_call: TRBV5-4; cdr3_nt: TGTGCCAGCAGCCAGGACAGGGGGCTTCTCTATGGCTACACCTTC; cdr3_aa: CASSQDRGLLYGYTF
d_call: TRBD2; clone_size: NA; j_call: TRBJ2-1; v_call: TRBV7-3; cdr3_nt: TGTGCCAGCAGCTTGACGGGGGGATCCTACAATGAGCAGTTCTTC; cdr3_aa: CASSLTGGSYNEQFF
d_call: NA; clone_size: NA; j_call: TRBJ2-1; v_call: TRBV2; cdr3_nt: TGTGCCAGCAGTCAACAGGGTCCCTCCTACAATGAGCAGTTCTTC; cdr3_aa: CASSQQGPSYNEQFF